This T cell receptor (beta chain) derives from a study of beta chain features in type 1 diabetes. The entirety of the isolated RNA underwent reverse transcription, so expressed TCRB transcripts were sequenced. Profiled with immunoSEQ multiplex PCR; TCRdb holds only in-frame clones, not every one. Found here are about 300,000 clones, roughly 14% of them singletons; the top ten hold roughly 0.015%. Notes on the study in general: Type 1 diabetes patients had moderately but significantly shorter TCRB CDR3s in all four CD4+ subsets.

This clone was seen a handful of times. Its antigen is undetermined. Germline CDR1 and CDR2: LNHNV and YYDKDF (reference sequence). The V end was cut by 3 bases, the J end by 4 bases, with 9 bases between. CDR3 length equals 13 residues. The sequence derives from a woman between 18 and 30 years old with type 1 diabetes. This sequence joins TRBV15 and TRBJ1-2, with D maybe TRBD1 (5 bases). The sample was naive CD4+ T cells from blood. Here the CDR3 DNA reads TGTGCCACCAGCAGTCCGGGGGGCTATGGCTACACCTTC. It yields the protein CATSSPGGYGYTF. Variable domain in full (rest from reference TRBV15 and TRBJ1-2): DAMVIQNPRYQVTQFGKPVTLSCSQTLNHNVMYWYQQKSSQAPKLLFHYYDKDFNNEADTPDNFQSRRPNTSFCFLDIRSPGLGDTAMYLCATSSPGGYGYTFGSGTRLTVV.